The next 15 T cell receptor beta chains were all read from a single sample in a study of read filtering for tumor transcriptome and immune sequencing. From 300 to 450 ng of RNA, a library with molecular barcoded alpha/delta and beta/gamma adaptors was made. TCRdb fed the reads into MiXCR, producing one record per CDR3 protein. The table includes tens of thousands of distinct CDR3 sequences, around 18% detected once. The sequenced sample consisted of a population of CD138-negative cells sorted from bone marrow. The receptors shown here come from a donor over 35 with multiple myeloma.

This clonotype has at least ten counts. The CDR3: CASSYRGGPGGELFF. Written as DNA, the CDR3 is TGTGCCAGCAGTTACCGCGGAGGGCCTGGCGGGGAGCTGTTTTTT. The rearrangement links TRBV6-2 or TRBV6-3 to TRBJ2-2; D perhaps matches TRBD2 (6 bases). This CDR3 has 15 amino acids. The germline CDR1 and CDR2 sequences are MNHEY and SVGEGT. Between the trimmed V and J ends, which lost 2 bases and 7 bases, there was a span of 14 bases.

This clonotype has a count of ten or more. This chain joins TRBV29-1 and TRBJ2-5; 7 bases are shared with TRBD1. Trimming took 3 bases from V and 13 from J; bases not matched to a gene: 2. CDR3 length equals 9 residues. Germline CDR1 is SQVTM and CDR2 is ANQGSEA. The CDR3 DNA is TGCAGCGTTGAGAGGGACAGGTACTTC. Residues: CSVERDRYF.

A few counts support this clonotype. The V call is TRBV5-1, the J call TRBJ2-3; the match to TRBD1 covers 7 bases. The trim removed 0 bases at V and 2 bases at J, leaving 6 bases unmatched. Germline lookup yields CDR1 SGHRS and CDR2 YFSETQ. There are 16 residues in the CDR3. CDR3 bases: TGCGCCAGCAGCTTGGGGGGGACAGAGGTCACAGATACGCAGTATTTT. Its protein is CASSLGGTEVTDTQYF.

The table lists this clonotype with a few counts. The genes are TRBV6-1 and TRBJ2-7; 9 bases are shared with TRBD2. The CDR3 length is 14 residues. Trimming took 6 bases from V and 5 from J; bases not matched to a gene: 8. Germline lookup yields CDR1 MNHNS and CDR2 SASEGT. The CDR3 loop is CASSSERGADEQYF. The CDR3 DNA reads as TGTGCCAGCAGCTCCGAGCGGGGGGCCGACGAGCAGTACTTC.

This clonotype was seen many times. The V call is TRBV25-1, the J call TRBJ1-1; 9 bases fit TRBD1. The CDR3 is 13 residues long. V gave up 6 bases and J gave up 7 bases; unmatched junction bases: 6. Germline CDR1 MGHDK, CDR2 SYGVNS. CDR3 in amino acids: CASRNRGRGEAFF. For the CDR3, the DNA is TGTGCCAGCAGGAACAGGGGGCGGGGTGAAGCTTTCTTT.

Many counts were recorded for this clonotype. The CDR3 DNA reads TGTGCCAGCAGTGAAAATAGACTAGCTGGGGATGAGCAGTTCTTC. Translated: CASSENRLAGDEQFF. This rearrangement joins TRBV25-1 to TRBJ2-1, with 7 bases matching TRBD2. Losses at the gene ends were 2 bases for V and 8 bases for J; bases not matched to a gene: 9. This CDR3 is 15 amino acids long. Germline CDR1 reads MGHDK; CDR2 reads SYGVNS.

This clonotype has just a few counts. The rearrangement links TRBV6-5 to TRBJ2-7; TRBD1 agrees at 10 bases. CDR3 length equals 15 residues. The V segment lost 5 bases and the J segment 2 bases; nucleotides outside the gene matches: 6. The germline gives CDR1 MNHEY, CDR2 SVGAGI. For the CDR3, the DNA is TGTGCCAGCAGTAAATCCGGGACAGGGGCCTACGAGCAGTACTTC. Protein: CASSKSGTGAYEQYF.

With regard to this clonotype: This could be a read error, since a much larger clone is one nucleotide away. The chain is built from TRBV5-5 and TRBJ1-5; the D gene is possibly TRBD1 (6 bases). This CDR3 has 15 amino acids. V lost 1 base and J lost 3, with 11 bases in between. The germline CDR1 and CDR2 sequences are SGHKS and YYEKEE (reference sequence). The CDR3 DNA is TGTGCCAGCAGCTTGAGCGGGACATACAATCAGCCCCAGCATTTT. This translates into CASSLSGTYNQPQHF.

Comment on this clonotype: A much larger clonotype is one base distant, so this may be a read error. The genes are TRBV2 and TRBJ2-3; D not certain. The ends were cut back, 6 bases at V and 3 bases at J, with 16 bases in the middle. Germline CDR1 and CDR2: SNHLY and FYNNEI. The CDR3 has 15 residues. CDR3 residues: CASSRGSWGTDTQYF. CDR3 coding DNA: TGTGCCAGCAGCCGCGGCAGCTGGGGAACAGATACGCAGTATTTT.

The sample holds many counts of this clonotype. This chain joins TRBV29-1 and TRBJ2-5, with D perhaps matching TRBD1 (5 bases). From germline, CDR1 is SQVTM and CDR2 ANQGSEA. The CDR3 totals 13 residues. Trimming shortened V by 7 bases and J by 7 bases, and 19 bases separated the two germline ends. Written as DNA, the CDR3 is TGCAGCGCCCCGTGGGGCCTAGGAACGACCCAGTACTTC. Translating it yields CSAPWGLGTTQYF.

This clonotype showed up just once. The rearrangement uses TRBV18 and TRBJ1-5; no clear D gene. The germline V gene has CDR1 KGHSH and CDR2 LQKENI. V lost 10 bases and J 2 bases, leaving 24 bases between the germline ends. This CDR3 is 17 amino acids long. CDR3 loop: CANSPKESQVGNQPQHF. Written as DNA, the CDR3 is TGTGCCAACTCCCCGAAGGAGAGCCAGGTGGGCAATCAGCCCCAGCATTTT. Looking up the rest from reference TRBV18 and TRBJ1-5 gives the full variable domain: NAGVMQNPRHLVRRRGQEARLRCSPMKGHSHVYWYRQLPEEGLKFMVYLQKENIIDESGMPKERFSAEFPKEGPSILRIQQVVRGDSAAYFCANSPKESQVGNQPQHFGDGTRLSIL.

Many counts were recorded for this clonotype. A much more abundant neighbour one base away suggests this may be a read error. V gene TRBV12-5 combines with J gene TRBJ2-2; possibly TRBD1 or TRBD2 for D (5 bases each). The CDR3 has 14 residues. Germline V CDR1 and CDR2: LGHNT, FRNRAP. DNA for the CDR3: TGTGTTAGTGGACCCGGGGCCGGCACCGGGGAGCTGTTTTTT. This gives the protein CVSGPGAGTGELFF.

This clonotype was observed many times. The chain recombines TRBV7-9 with TRBJ2-1; TRBD2 matches 7 bases. There are 14 residues in the CDR3. Germline CDR1 reads SEHNR; CDR2 reads FQNEAQ (reference sequence). Trimming at V came to 2 bases and at J to 5 bases, leaving 3 bases not matched to a gene. The CDR3 region is CASSLTGLNNEQFF. CDR3 nucleotides: TGTGCCAGCAGCTTAACGGGACTAAACAATGAGCAGTTCTTC.

Ten or more counts support this clonotype. The chain employs TRBV12-5 and TRBJ2-1; TRBD1 agrees at 7 bases. The V segment lost 5 bases and the J segment 5 bases; nucleotides outside the gene matches: 3. The germline CDR1 and CDR2 sequences are LGHNT and FRNRAP. The CDR3 has 13 residues. The CDR3 DNA reads as TGTGCTAGTGGTCGACAGGGTAACAATGAGCAGTTCTTC. It codes for CASGRQGNNEQFF.

Worth noting for this clonotype: A read error is possible here, since a much larger clone lies one base away. The chain uses TRBV12-3 or TRBV12-4 and TRBJ1-4; no clear D gene. The CDR3 is 16 amino acids. CDR3 amino acids: CASSDSGRAPNEELFF. The CDR3 DNA reads TGTGCCAGCAGTGATAGCGGACGGGCCCCGAATGAAGAACTGTTTTTT.